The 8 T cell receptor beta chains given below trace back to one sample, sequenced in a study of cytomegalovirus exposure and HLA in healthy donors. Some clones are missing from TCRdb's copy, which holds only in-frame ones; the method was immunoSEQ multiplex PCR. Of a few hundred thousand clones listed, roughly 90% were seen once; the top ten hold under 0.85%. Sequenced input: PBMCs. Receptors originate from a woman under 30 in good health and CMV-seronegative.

The CDR3 nucleotides read TGTGCCAGCAGCGCCTTCGACAGGGACTACGAGCAGTACTTC. This codes for CASSAFDRDYEQYF. The V and J genes are TRBV7-8 and TRBJ2-7; 7 nucleotides match TRBD1. The CDR3 extends over 14 amino acids. With 5 bases clipped from V and 3 bases from J, the junction kept 7 bases outside the gene matches. Germline V gene sequence: CDR1 SGHVS, CDR2 FQNEAQ.

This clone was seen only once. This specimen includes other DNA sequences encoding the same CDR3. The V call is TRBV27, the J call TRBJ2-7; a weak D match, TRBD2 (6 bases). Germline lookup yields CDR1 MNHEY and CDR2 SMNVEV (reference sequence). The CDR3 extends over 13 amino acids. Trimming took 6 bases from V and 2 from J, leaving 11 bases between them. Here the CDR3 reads CASRGRGTYEQYF. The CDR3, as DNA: TGTGCCAGCAGGGGTCGGGGGACCTACGAGCAGTACTTC.

CDR3 nucleotide sequence: TGTGCCAGCAGCGTACAGGGCGCTAACTATGGCTACACCTTC. It yields the protein CASSVQGANYGYTF. V and J are TRBV9 and TRBJ1-2; D is perhaps TRBD1 (5 bases). CDR3 length: 14 residues. The germline CDR1 and CDR2 sequences are SGDLS and YYNGEE. The V gene lost 1 base and the J gene lost 0 bases, with 7 bases spanning the gap.

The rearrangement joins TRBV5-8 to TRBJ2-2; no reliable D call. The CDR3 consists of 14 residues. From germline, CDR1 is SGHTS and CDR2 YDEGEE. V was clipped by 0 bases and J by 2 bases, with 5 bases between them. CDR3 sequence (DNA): TGTGCCAGCAGCTTGGGCGGAAACACCGGGGAGCTGTTTTTT. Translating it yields CASSLGGNTGELFF.

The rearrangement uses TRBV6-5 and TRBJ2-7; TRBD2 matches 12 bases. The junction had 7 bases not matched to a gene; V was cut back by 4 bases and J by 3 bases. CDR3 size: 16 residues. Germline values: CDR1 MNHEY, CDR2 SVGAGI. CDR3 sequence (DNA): TGTGCCAGCAGTTCCCTAGCGGGAGGGCGTCGCTACGAGCAGTACTTC. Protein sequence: CASSSLAGGRRYEQYF.

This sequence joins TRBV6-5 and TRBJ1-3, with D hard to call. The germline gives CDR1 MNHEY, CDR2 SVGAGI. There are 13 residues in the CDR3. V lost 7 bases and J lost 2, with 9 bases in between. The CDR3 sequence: CASIEGAGNTIYF. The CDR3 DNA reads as TGTGCCAGCATTGAAGGAGCTGGAAACACCATATATTTT.

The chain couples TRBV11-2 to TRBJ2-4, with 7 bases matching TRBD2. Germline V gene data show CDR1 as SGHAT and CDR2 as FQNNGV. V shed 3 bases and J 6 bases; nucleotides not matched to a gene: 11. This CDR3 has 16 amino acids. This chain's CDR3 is CASSLGEGLDRNIQYF. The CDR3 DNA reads TGTGCCAGCAGCTTGGGCGAAGGACTAGACCGAAACATTCAGTACTTC.

The CDR3 DNA follows: TGTGCCAGCGGGTTGGGGACAGTGGCTTTCTTT. This sequence encodes CASGLGTVAFF. The rearrangement links TRBV27 to TRBJ1-1, with 7 bases fitting TRBD1. The CDR3 contains 11 residues. J lost 11 bases, V lost 8 bases, and 8 bases had no gene match. The germline gives CDR1 MNHEY, CDR2 SMNVEV (reference sequence).